This T cell receptor beta chain is drawn from a study of T-cell reconstitution after alpha-beta-depleted transplantation in children. General study results and limits: High day-60 TCRbeta diversity in some patients came from surviving recipient T cells and thymic progenitors. At around two months after transplant, the alpha-beta T cells were reportedly derived from several hundred expanded clones that came from non-depleted graft cells.

A library of TCRbeta sequences, prepared with unique molecular identifiers, was generated. A single record per CDR3 protein comes from TCRdb applying MiXCR to the PCR reads. This table holds about 290,000 distinct CDR3 sequences, about 9.4% found once. Comments on this clonotype: Its specificity is not known.

The CDR3 is 15 residues long. The V gene lost 3 bases and the J gene lost 0 bases, with 10 bases spanning the gap. This clonotype originated in a boy younger than two with acute myeloid leukemia, due to receive a stem cell transplant. The sequencing here drew on PBMCs, taken before TCRalphabeta/CD19-depleted stem cell transplant. The V and J genes are TRBV12-3 or TRBV12-4 and TRBJ2-3; unclear D gene. The CDR3 region has the DNA TGTGCCAGCAGTTTGAGTGTCGTTAGCACAGATACGCAGTATTTT. This codes for CASSLSVVSTDTQYF.